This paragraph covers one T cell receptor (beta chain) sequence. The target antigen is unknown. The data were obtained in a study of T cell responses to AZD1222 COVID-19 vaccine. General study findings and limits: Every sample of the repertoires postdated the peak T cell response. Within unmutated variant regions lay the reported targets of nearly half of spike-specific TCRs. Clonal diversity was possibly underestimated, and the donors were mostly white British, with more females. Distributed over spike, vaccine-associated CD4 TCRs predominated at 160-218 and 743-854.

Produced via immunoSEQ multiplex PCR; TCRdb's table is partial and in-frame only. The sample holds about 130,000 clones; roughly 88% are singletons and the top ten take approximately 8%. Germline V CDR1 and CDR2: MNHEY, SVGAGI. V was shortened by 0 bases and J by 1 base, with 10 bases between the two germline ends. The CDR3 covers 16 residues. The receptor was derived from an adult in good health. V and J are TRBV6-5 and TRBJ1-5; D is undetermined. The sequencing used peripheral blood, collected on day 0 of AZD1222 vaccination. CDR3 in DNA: TGTGCCAGCAGTTACTCGGCCGGGGTAAGCAATCAGCCCCAGCATTTT. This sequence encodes CASSYSAGVSNQPQHF.